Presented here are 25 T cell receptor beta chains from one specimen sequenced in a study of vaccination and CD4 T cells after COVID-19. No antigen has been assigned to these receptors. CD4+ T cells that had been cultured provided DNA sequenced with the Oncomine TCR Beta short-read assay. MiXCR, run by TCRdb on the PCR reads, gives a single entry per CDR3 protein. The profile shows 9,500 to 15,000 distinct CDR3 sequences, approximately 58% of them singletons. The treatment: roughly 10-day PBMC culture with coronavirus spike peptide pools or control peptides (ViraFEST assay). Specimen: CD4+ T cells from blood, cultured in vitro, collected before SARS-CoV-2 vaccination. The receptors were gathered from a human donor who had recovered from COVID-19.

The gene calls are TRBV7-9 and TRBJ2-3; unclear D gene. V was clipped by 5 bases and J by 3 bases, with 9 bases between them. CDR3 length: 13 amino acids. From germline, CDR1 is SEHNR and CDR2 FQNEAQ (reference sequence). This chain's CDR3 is CASSPRETDTQYF. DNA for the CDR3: TGTGCCAGCAGCCCACGAGAGACAGATACGCAGTATTTT.

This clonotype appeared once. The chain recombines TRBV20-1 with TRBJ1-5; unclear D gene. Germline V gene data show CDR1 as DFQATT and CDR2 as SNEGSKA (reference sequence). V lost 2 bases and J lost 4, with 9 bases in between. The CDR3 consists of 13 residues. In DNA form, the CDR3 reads TGCAGTGCTAGAACTAACTTGAATCAGCCCCAGCATTTT. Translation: CSARTNLNQPQHF.

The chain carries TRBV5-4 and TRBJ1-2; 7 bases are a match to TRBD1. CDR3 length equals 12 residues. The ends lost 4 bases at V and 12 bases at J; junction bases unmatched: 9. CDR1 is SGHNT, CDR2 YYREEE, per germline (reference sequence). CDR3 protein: CASSQPDRAHTF. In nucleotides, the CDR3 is TGTGCCAGCAGCCAGCCCGACAGGGCCCACACCTTC.

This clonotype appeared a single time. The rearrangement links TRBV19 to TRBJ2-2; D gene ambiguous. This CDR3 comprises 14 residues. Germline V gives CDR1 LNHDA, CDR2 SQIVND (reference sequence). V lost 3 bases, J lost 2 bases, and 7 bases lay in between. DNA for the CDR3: TGTGCCAGTAGTATGGGCGTAAACACCGGGGAGCTGTTTTTT. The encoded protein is CASSMGVNTGELFF.

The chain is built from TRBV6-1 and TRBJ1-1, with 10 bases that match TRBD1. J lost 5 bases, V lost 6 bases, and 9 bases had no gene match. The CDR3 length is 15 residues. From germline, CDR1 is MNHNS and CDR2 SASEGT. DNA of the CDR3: TGTGCCAGCAGCCACCTTGACAGGGGGCGGACTGAAGCTTTCTTT. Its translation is CASSHLDRGRTEAFF.

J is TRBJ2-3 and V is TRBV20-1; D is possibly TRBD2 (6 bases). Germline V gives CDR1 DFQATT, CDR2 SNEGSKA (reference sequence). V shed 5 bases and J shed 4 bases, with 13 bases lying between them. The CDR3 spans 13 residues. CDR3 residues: CSAGGDGADTQYF. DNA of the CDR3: TGCAGTGCTGGAGGGGATGGCGCAGATACGCAGTATTTT.

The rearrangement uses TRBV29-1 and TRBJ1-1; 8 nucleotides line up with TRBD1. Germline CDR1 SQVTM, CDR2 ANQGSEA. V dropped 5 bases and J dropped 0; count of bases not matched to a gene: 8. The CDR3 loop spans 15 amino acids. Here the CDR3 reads CSVYQGADMNTEAFF. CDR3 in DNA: TGCAGCGTTTATCAGGGGGCGGATATGAACACTGAAGCTTTCTTT.

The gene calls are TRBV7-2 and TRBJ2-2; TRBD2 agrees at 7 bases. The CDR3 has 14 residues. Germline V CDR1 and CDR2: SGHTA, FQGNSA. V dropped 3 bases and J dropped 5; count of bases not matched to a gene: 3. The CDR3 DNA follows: TGTGCCAGCAGCTTGGGACTAAGGACCGGGGAGCTGTTTTTT. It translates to CASSLGLRTGELFF.

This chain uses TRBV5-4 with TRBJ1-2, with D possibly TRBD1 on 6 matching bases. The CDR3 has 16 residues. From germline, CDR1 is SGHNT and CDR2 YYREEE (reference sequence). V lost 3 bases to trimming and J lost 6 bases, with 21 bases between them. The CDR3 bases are TGTGCCAGCAGCTCCGCGGACAGCGCCCAAAGGGATGGCTACACCTTC. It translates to CASSSADSAQRDGYTF.

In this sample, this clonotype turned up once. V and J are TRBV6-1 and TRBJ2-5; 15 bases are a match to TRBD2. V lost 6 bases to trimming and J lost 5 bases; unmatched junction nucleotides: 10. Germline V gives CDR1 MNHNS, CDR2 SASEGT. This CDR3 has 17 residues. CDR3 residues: CASRRAGLAGGRETQYF. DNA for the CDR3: TGTGCCAGCAGGCGAGCGGGACTAGCGGGGGGTAGGGAGACCCAGTACTTC.

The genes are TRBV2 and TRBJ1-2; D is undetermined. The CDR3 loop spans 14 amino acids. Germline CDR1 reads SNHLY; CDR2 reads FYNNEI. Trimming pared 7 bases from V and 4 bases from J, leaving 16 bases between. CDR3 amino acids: CASTKTKGGYGYTF. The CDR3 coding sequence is TGTGCCAGCACTAAGACAAAAGGTGGCTATGGCTACACCTTC.

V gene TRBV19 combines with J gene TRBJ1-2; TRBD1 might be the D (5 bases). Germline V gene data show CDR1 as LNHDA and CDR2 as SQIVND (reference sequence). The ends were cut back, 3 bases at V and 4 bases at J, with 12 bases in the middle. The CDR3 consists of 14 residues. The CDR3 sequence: CASSMARGGYGYTF. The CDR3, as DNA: TGTGCCAGTAGTATGGCTAGGGGCGGCTATGGCTACACCTTC.

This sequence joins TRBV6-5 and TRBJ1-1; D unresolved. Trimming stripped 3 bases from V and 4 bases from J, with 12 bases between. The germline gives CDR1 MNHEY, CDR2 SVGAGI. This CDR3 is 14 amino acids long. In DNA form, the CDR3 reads TGTGCCAGCAGTTATAGGAACTCAGCCACTGAAGCTTTCTTT. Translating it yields CASSYRNSATEAFF.

The CDR3 sequence: CASAPGQYNSPLHF. The CDR3, as DNA: TGTGCCAGCGCACCGGGACAGTATAATTCACCCCTCCACTTT. This chain joins TRBV7-9 and TRBJ1-6; 7 bases map to TRBD1. Germline CDR1 and CDR2: SEHNR and FQNEAQ (reference sequence). This CDR3 is built from 14 residues. V shed 8 bases, J shed 4 bases, and the junction held 5 bases outside the gene matches.

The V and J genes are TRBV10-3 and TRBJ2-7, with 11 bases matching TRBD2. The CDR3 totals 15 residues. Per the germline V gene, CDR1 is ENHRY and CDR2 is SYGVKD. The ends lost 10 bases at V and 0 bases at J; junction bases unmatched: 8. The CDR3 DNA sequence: TGTGCCACCAGGGGACTAGCGGAAAGCTCCTACGAGCAGTACTTC. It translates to CATRGLAESSYEQYF.

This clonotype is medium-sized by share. The CDR3: CASRPLANTEAFF. CDR3 DNA sequence: TGTGCCAGCAGGCCTCTAGCGAACACTGAAGCTTTCTTT. The chain recombines TRBV6-1 with TRBJ1-1, with D unresolved. Germline CDR1 MNHNS, CDR2 SASEGT. Trimming stripped 6 bases from V and 1 base from J, with 9 bases between. The CDR3 totals 13 residues.

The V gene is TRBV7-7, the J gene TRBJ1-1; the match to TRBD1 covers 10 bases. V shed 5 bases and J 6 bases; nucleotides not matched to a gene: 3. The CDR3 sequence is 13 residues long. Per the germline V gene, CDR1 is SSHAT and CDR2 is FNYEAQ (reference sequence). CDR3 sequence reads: CASSKDRGAEAFF. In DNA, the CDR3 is TGTGCCAGCAGCAAGGACAGGGGGGCTGAAGCTTTCTTT.

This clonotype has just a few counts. CDR3 nucleotides: TGTGCCAGCAGTGCGACAGGGTTTAACACTGAAGCTTTCTTT. Its protein product is CASSATGFNTEAFF. This chain uses TRBV6-1 with TRBJ1-1, with 7 positions matching TRBD1. CDR1 and CDR2 (germline): MNHNS, SASEGT. This CDR3 has 14 residues. The V segment lost 4 bases and the J segment 2 bases; nucleotides outside the gene matches: 4.

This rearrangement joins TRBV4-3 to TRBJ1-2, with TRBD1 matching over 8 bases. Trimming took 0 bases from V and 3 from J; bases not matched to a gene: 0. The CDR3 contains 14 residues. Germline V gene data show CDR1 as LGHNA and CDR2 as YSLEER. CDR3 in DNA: TGCGCCAGCAGCCAAGAGGACAGGGACTATGGCTACACCTTC. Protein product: CASSQEDRDYGYTF.

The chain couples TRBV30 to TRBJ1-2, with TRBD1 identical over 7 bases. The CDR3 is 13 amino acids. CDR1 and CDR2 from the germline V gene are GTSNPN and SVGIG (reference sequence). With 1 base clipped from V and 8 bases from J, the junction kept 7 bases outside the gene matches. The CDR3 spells CAWSATQGGGYTF. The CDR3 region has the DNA TGTGCCTGGAGTGCCACGCAGGGGGGAGGCTACACCTTC.

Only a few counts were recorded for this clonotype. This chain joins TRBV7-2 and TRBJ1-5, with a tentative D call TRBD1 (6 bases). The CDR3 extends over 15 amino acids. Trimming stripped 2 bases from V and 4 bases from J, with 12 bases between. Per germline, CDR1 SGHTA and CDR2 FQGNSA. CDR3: CASSLTGTLNQPQHF. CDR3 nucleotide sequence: TGTGCCAGCAGCTTAACCGGGACACTGAATCAGCCCCAGCATTTT.

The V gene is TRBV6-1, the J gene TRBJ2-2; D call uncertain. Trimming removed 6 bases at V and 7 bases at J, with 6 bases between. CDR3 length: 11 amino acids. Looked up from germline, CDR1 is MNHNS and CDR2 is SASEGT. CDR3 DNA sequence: TGTGCCAGCAGCCCATACGGGGAGCTGTTTTTT. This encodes CASSPYGELFF.

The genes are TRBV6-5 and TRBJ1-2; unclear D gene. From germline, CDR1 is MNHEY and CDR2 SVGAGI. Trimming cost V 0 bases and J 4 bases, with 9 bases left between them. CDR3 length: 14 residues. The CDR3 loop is CASSYSSGPYGYTF. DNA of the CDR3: TGTGCCAGCAGTTACTCTAGCGGTCCCTATGGCTACACCTTC.

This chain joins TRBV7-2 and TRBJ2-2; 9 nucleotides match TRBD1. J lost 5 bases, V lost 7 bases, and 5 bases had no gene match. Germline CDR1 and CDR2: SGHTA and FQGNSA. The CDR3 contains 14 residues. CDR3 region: CASTKTGGTGELFF. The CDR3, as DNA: TGTGCCAGCACCAAGACAGGGGGTACCGGGGAGCTGTTTTTT.

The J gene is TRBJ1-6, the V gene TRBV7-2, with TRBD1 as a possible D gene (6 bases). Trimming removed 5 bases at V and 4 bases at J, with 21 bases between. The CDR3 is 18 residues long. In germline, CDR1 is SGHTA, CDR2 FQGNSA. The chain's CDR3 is CASSTGTGGRSYNSPLHF. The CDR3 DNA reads TGTGCCAGCAGCACGGGGACCGGGGGCAGGAGTTATAATTCACCCCTCCACTTT.